This T cell receptor beta chain was retrieved from a study of T cell responses to AZD1222 COVID-19 vaccine. With V trimmed by 3 bases and J by 1 base, 2 bases remained unmatched. Germline V gene lookup returns CDR1 GTSNPN and CDR2 SVGIG (reference sequence). CDR3 length: 13 amino acids. Generated by immunoSEQ multiplex PCR, the TCRdb table keeps only in-frame clones and is missing some. The sample lists about 140,000 clones, about 90% occurring once. Regarding the study as a whole: Clonal diversity was possibly underestimated, and the donors were mostly white British, with more females.

With regard to this clone: Its matching antigen is unknown.

The V and J genes are TRBV30 and TRBJ1-1; TRBD1 matches 7 bases. Source: peripheral blood, taken on day 0 of AZD1222 vaccination. This sequence originates from an adult in good health. In nucleotides, the CDR3 is TGTGCCTGGAGCGGGGACAGGAACACTGAAGCTTTCTTT. Residues: CAWSGDRNTEAFF.